This TCR beta chain originates from a study of tumor-infiltrating lymphocytes in primary liver carcinoma. At the level of the study: About 3.5 to 7.5 million productive TCRbeta reads were obtained from the samples, with similar numbers across tissue types. General study points: Tumors carried a top-250-clone fraction significantly exceeding that of blood (p = 0.039).

cDNA specific to TCR beta was made from 500 ng of total RNA, with a constant-region primer employed for priming. A slightly modified ARM-PCR protocol with three nested multiplex PCR rounds produced these TCR beta libraries. The opening two PCR rounds, around 11 cycles each, paired TRBV1-TRBV30 forward primers with a C-beta reverse primer. TCRdb independently ran MiXCR on the multiplex PCR reads; one entry per CDR3 protein. The table has 55,000 to 65,000 distinct CDR3 sequences, 65% to 80% seen once. To note about this clonotype: The antigen remains unidentified.

RNA and DNA were co-extracted from around 20-30 mg of unsorted bulk tissue. Patients were treatment-naive with chronic HBV infection. Sampling of every tumor involved five separate regions. These included the tumor centre. The V and J ends lost 4 bases and 2 bases respectively, with 11 bases between them. The germline V gene encodes CDR1 WSHSY and CDR2 SAAADI. This CDR3 region has 14 residues. J is TRBJ1-2 and V is TRBV10-2; D is unresolved. The sequence derives from a man aged 40-49 years with primary liver carcinoma and hepatitis B virus infection. The source material was liver tumor tissue from sampling region 2. The subset was: tumor region T2, inferior pole. The chain's CDR3 is CASSGQEMNYGYTF. The CDR3 DNA is TGCGCCAGCAGTGGGCAGGAGATGAACTATGGCTACACCTTC.